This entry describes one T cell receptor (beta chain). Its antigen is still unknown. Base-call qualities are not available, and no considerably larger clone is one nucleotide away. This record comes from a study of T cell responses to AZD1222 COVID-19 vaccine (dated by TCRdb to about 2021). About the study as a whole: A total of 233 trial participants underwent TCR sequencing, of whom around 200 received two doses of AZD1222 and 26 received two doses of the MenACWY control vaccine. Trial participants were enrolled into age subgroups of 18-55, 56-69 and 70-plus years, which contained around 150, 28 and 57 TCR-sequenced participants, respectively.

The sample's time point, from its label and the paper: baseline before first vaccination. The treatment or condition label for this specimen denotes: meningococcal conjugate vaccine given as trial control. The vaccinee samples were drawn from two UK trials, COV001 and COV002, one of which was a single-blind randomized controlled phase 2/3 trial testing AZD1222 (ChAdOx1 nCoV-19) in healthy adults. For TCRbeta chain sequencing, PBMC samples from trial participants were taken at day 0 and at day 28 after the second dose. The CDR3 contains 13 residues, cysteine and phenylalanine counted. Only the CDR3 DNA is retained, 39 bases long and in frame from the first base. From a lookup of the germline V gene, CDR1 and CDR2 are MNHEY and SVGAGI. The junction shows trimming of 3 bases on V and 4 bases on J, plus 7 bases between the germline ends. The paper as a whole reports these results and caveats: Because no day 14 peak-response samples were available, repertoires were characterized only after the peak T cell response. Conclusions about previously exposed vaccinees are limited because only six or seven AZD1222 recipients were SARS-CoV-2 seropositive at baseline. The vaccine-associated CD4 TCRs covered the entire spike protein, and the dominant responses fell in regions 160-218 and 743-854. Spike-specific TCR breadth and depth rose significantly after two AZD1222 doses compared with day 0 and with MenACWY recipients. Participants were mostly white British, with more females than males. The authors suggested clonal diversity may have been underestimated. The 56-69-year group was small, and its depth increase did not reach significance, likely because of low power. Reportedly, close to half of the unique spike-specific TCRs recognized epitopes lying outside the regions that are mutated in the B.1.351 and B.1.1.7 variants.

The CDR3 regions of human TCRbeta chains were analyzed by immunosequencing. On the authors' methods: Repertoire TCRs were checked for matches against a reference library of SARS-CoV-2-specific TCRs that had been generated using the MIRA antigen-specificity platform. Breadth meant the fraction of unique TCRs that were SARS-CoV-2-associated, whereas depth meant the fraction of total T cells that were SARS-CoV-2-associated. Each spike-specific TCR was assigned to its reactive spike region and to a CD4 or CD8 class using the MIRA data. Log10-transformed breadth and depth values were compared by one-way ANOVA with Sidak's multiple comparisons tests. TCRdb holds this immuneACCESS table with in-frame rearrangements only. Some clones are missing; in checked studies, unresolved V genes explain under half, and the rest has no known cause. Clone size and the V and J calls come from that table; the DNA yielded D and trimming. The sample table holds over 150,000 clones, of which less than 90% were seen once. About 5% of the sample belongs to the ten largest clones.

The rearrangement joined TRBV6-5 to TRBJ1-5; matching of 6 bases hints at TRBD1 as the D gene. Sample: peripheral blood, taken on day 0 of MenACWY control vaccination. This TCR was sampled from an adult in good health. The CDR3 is CASSYTGNQPQHF. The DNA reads TGTGCCAGCAGTTATACAGGGAATCAGCCCCAGCATTTT.